A selection of T cell receptor beta chains follows, all from one sample in a study of Ad26.COV2.S vaccination and SARS-CoV-2 variants. The repertoire was sequenced with immunoSEQ multiplex PCR; TCRdb's copy has only in-frame clones and lacks some. The sample comprises some 290,000 clones, about 86% of which are singletons, and 1.5% to 2.5% rests with the top ten. Specimen: peripheral blood, collected in a trial of Ad26.COV2.S vaccine versus placebo. These receptors were obtained from a person between 18 and 60 years old who received the Ad26.COV2.S COVID-19 vaccine or a placebo. Both conserved end residues are part of each CDR3. A D gene is named only where the DNA matches it firmly. Not every row has a clone size; where given, it reads once, few, many or a size class.

J: TRBJ2-1
length: 14
D: NA
size: NA
V: TRBV7-8
DNA: TGTGCCAGCAGCTTAGTGTCCTCCTACAATGAGCAGTTCTTC
CDR3: CASSLVSSYNEQFF

J: TRBJ1-1
length: 16
D: NA
size: NA
V: TRBV30
DNA: TGTGCCTGGGGGTTGGGGCATGGGTCGTGGAACACTGAAGCTTTCTTT
CDR3: CAWGLGHGSWNTEAFF

J: TRBJ1-5
length: 14
D: NA
size: NA
V: TRBV6-1
DNA: TGTGCCAGCAGTGAAGCATATGTGGCGGCTCCCCAGCATTTT
CDR3: CASSEAYVAAPQHF

J: TRBJ1-6
length: 15
D: TRBD1
size: many
V: TRBV5-1
DNA: TGCGCCAGCAGCAAACAGGGGTTACATAATTCACCCCTCCACTTT
CDR3: CASSKQGLHNSPLHF

J: TRBJ1-2
length: 12
D: NA
size: NA
V: TRBV7-2
DNA: TGTGCCAGCAGCTTACTTGGGAATGGCTACACCTTC
CDR3: CASSLLGNGYTF

J: TRBJ1-2
length: 15
D: TRBD1
size: NA
V: TRBV7-2
DNA: TGTGCCAGCAGCTTTCAGACAGGGGGCGCGAAGGGCTACACCTTC
CDR3: CASSFQTGGAKGYTF

J: TRBJ1-2
length: 14
D: NA
size: NA
V: TRBV7-2
DNA: TGTGCCAGCAGCTTAGGGACAGAGAACTATGGCTACACCTTC
CDR3: CASSLGTENYGYTF

J: TRBJ2-7
length: 13
D: TRBD1
size: few
V: TRBV24-1
DNA: TGTGCCACCAGTGAGGGACAGCCCTACGAGCAGTACTTC
CDR3: CATSEGQPYEQYF

J: TRBJ2-2
length: 18
D: TRBD1
size: NA
V: TRBV5-4
DNA: TGTGCCAGCAGCCCCGTACTCCGACAGGGAACGAACACCGGGGAGCTGTTTTTT
CDR3: CASSPVLRQGTNTGELFF

J: TRBJ1-2
length: 17
D: NA
size: NA
V: TRBV4-3
DNA: TGCGCCAGCAGCCAAGACCCCTGGGGGGGGCGTAACTATGGCTACACCTTC
CDR3: CASSQDPWGGRNYGYTF

J: TRBJ2-7
length: 14
D: NA
size: NA
V: TRBV5-1
DNA: TGCGCCAGCACCCTGGACGGGCCTCGCTACGAGCAGTACTTC
CDR3: CASTLDGPRYEQYF

J: TRBJ2-3
length: 16
D: TRBD1
size: NA
V: TRBV15
DNA: TGTGCCACCAGCGGTCAGACAGGGATCCCCTCAGATACGCAGTATTTT
CDR3: CATSGQTGIPSDTQYF

J: TRBJ1-2
length: 15
D: TRBD1
size: NA
V: TRBV3-1/TRBV3-2
DNA: TGTGCCAGCAGCCACCGGACAGGCGCTAACTATGGCTACACCTTC
CDR3: CASSHRTGANYGYTF

J: TRBJ1-3
length: 17
D: TRBD1
size: NA
V: TRBV7-9
DNA: TGTGCCAGCAGCCTTCCCGGGACAGGGATCTCTGGAAACACCATATATTTT
CDR3: CASSLPGTGISGNTIYF

J: TRBJ2-5
length: 15
D: NA
size: NA
V: TRBV6-5
DNA: TGTGCCAGCAGTTACTCGAAAATCAGCGGGGAGACCCAGTACTTC
CDR3: CASSYSKISGETQYF

J: TRBJ2-3
length: 14
D: NA
size: NA
V: TRBV15
DNA: TGTGCCACCAGACTGAGGGCCAATGGGGATACGCAGTATTTT
CDR3: CATRLRANGDTQYF

J: TRBJ2-7
length: 14
D: NA
size: once
V: TRBV18
DNA: TGTGCCAGCTCACCCACAGGGAGCTCCTACGAGCAGTACTTC
CDR3: CASSPTGSSYEQYF

J: TRBJ1-2
length: 14
D: NA
size: NA
V: TRBV4-3
DNA: TGCGCCAGCAGCCAAGTCTTCCCTAACTATGGCTACACCTTC
CDR3: CASSQVFPNYGYTF

J: TRBJ1-5
length: 14
D: TRBD1
size: NA
V: TRBV29-1
DNA: TGCAGCGTTGGAGGACAGGGGGCCTCTCAGCCCCAGCATTTT
CDR3: CSVGGQGASQPQHF

J: TRBJ2-1
length: 18
D: NA
size: once
V: TRBV5-1
DNA: TGCGCCAGCAGAATCGACACTATGCCAAACCTTCCAAGCAATGAGCAGTTCTTC
CDR3: CASRIDTMPNLPSNEQFF

J: TRBJ2-7
length: 15
D: NA
size: once
V: TRBV2
DNA: TGTGCCAGCAGAGAAACTCCCCGCGGGGCTTCCGAGCAGTACTTC
CDR3: CASRETPRGASEQYF

J: TRBJ2-7
length: 15
D: NA
size: NA
V: TRBV6-5
DNA: TGTGCCAGCAGTTACGCCCAGGGTAAGGCCTACGAGCAGTACTTC
CDR3: CASSYAQGKAYEQYF

J: TRBJ2-7
length: 13
D: TRBD1
size: NA
V: TRBV10-3
DNA: TGTGCCATCAGGGAAGACAGGGGCTACGAGCAGTACTTC
CDR3: CAIREDRGYEQYF

J: TRBJ2-5
length: 14
D: TRBD1
size: NA
V: TRBV7-7
DNA: TGTGCCAGCAGCCCCGGGACAGCCCAAGAGACCCAGTACTTC
CDR3: CASSPGTAQETQYF

J: TRBJ2-1
length: 14
D: NA
size: NA
V: TRBV6-5
DNA: TGTGCCAGCACCGAAACGTACGGTTTCAATGAGCAGTTCTTC
CDR3: CASTETYGFNEQFF

J: TRBJ1-2
length: 13
D: NA
size: few
V: TRBV7-2
DNA: TGTGCCAGCAGCGAAGGACGGATCTATGGCTACACCTTC
CDR3: CASSEGRIYGYTF